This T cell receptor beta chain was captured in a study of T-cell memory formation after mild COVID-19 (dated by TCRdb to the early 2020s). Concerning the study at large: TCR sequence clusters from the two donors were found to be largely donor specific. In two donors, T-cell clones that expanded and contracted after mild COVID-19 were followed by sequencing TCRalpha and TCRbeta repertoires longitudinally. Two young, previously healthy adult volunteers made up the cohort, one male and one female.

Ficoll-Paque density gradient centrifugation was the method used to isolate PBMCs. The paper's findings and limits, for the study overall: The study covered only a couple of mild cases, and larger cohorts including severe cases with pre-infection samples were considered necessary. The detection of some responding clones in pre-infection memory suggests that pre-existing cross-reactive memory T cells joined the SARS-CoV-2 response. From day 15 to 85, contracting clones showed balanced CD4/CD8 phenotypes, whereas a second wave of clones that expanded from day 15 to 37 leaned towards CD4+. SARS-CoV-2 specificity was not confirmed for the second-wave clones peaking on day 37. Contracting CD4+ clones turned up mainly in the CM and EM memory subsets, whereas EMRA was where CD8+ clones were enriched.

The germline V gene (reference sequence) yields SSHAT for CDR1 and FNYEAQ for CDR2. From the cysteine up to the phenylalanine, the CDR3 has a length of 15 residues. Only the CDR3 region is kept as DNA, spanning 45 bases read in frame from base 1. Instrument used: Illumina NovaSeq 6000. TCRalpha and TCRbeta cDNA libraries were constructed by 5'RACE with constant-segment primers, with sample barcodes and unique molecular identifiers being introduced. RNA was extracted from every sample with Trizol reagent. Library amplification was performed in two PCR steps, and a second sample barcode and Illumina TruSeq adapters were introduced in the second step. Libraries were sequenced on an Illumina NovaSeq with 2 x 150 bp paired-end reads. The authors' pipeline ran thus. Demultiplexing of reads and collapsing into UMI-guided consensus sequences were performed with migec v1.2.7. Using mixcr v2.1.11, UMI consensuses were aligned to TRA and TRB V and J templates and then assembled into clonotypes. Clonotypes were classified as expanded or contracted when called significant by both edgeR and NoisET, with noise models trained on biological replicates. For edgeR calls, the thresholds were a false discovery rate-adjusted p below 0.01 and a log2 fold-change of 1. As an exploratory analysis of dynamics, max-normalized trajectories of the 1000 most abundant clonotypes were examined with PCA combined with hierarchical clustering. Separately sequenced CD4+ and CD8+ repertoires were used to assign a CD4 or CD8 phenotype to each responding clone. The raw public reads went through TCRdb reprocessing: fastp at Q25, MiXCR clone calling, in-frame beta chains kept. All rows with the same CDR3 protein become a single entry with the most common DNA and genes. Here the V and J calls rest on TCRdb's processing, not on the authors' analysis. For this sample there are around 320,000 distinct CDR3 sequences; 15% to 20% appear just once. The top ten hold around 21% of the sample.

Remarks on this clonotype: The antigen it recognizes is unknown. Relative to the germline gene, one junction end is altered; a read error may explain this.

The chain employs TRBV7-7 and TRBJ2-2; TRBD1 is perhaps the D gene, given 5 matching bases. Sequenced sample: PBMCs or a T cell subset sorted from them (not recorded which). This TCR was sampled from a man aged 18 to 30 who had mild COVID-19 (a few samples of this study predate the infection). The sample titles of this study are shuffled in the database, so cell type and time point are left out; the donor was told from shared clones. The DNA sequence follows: TGTGCTAGCAGCCCAGGGCCTAAAGGGACCGGGGAGCTGTTTTTT. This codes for CASSPGPKGTGELFF.